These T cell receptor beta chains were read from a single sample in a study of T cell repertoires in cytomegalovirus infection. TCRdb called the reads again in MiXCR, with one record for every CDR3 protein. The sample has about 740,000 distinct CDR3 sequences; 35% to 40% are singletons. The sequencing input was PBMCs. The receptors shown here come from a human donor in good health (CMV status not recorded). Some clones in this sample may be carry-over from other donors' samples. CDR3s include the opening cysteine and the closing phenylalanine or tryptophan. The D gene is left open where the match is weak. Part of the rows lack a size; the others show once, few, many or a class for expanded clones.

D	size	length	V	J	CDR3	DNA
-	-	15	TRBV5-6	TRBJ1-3	CASRPGDISGNTIYF	TGTGCCAGCCGCCCAGGGGATATATCTGGAAACACCATATATTTT
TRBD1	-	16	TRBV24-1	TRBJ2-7	CATSDPSGTGTYEQYF	TGTGCCACCAGTGACCCCTCCGGGACAGGGACCTACGAGCAGTACTTC
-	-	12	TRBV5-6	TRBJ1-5	CASSLLHQPQHF	TGTGCCAGCAGCTTGTTACACCAGCCCCAGCATTTT
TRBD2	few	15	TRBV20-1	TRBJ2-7	CSARGVGGSTGEQYF	TGCAGTGCGAGAGGGGTCGGCGGGAGTACGGGCGAGCAGTACTTC
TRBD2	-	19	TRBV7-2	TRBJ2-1	CASSLGLAWGLMRNNEQFF	TGTGCCAGCAGCTTAGGACTAGCGTGGGGACTAATGCGCAACAATGAGCAGTTCTTC
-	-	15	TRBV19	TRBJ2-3	CATQDGRGVTDTHYF	TGTGCCACCCAGGACGGGAGAGGAGTTACAGATACTCATTATTTT
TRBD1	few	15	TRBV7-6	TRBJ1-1	CASSQTGNANTEAFF	TGTGCCAGCAGCCAGACAGGGAACGCGAACACTGAAGCTTTCTTT
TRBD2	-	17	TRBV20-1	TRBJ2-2	CSARDVGTSPYAGELFF	TGCAGTGCTAGAGATGTTGGGACTAGCCCTTACGCCGGGGAGCTGTTTTTT
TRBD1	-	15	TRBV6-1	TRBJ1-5	CASSGQGSRNQPQHF	TGTGCCAGCAGCGGACAGGGAAGTCGCAATCAGCCCCAGCATTTT
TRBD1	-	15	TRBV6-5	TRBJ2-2	CASTQGQPNTGELFF	TGTGCCAGCACCCAGGGACAGCCAAACACCGGGGAGCTGTTTTTT
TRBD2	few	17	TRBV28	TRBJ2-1	CASSLWGSGGYSNEQFF	TGTGCCAGCAGTTTATGGGGTAGCGGGGGTTACTCCAATGAGCAGTTCTTC
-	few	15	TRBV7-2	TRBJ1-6	CASSPQEGGGSPLHF	TGTGCCAGCAGCCCACAGGAGGGTGGAGGATCACCCCTCCACTTT
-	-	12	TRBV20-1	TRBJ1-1	CSARASRVEAFF	TGCAGTGCTAGAGCGTCTAGAGTTGAAGCTTTCTTT
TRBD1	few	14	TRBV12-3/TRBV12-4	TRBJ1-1	CASSYATGGTEAFF	TGTGCCAGCAGCTATGCCACAGGGGGCACTGAAGCTTTCTTT
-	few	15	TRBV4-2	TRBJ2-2	CASSQVTRLTGELFF	TGTGCCAGCAGCCAAGTGACGAGGTTGACCGGGGAGCTGTTTTTT
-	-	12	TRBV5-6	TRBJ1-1	CASSGPGSEAFF	TGTGCCAGCAGCGGCCCGGGTTCTGAAGCTTTCTTT
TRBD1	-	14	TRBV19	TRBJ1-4	CASRRQGASEKLFF	TGTGCCAGTAGGAGACAGGGGGCAAGCGAAAAACTGTTTTTT
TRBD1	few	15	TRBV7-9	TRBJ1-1	CASSPTGTGGTEAFF	TGTGCCAGCAGTCCTACCGGGACAGGGGGCACTGAAGCTTTCTTT
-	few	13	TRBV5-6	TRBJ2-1	CASRGRPGYEQFF	TGTGCCAGCAGAGGGAGGCCGGGGTATGAGCAGTTCTTC
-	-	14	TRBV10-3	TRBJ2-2	CATMPAGPHGELFF	TGTGCCACCATGCCAGCCGGTCCCCACGGGGAGCTGTTTTTT
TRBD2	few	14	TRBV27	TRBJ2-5	CASSLFWRETPQYF	TGTGCCAGCAGTTTATTTTGGCGGGAGACGCCCCAGTACTTC
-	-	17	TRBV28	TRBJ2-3	CASRAGAGFPSTDTQYF	TGTGCCAGCAGGGCGGGGGCAGGATTTCCTAGCACAGATACGCAGTATTTT
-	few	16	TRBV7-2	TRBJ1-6	CASSLGRGNYNSPLHF	TGTGCCAGCAGCTTAGGGAGGGGGAACTATAATTCACCCCTCCACTTT
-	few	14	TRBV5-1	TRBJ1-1	CASSLSTALESAFF	TGCGCCAGCAGCTTGAGTACAGCCCTGGAGTCGGCTTTCTTT
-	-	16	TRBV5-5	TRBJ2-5	CASSSEWDKGQETQYF	TGTGCCAGCAGCTCTGAGTGGGACAAGGGACAAGAGACCCAGTACTTC
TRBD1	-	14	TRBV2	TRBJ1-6	CASSERTGNSPLHF	TGTGCCAGCAGTGAAAGGACAGGGAATTCACCCCTCCACTTT
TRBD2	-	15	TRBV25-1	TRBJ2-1	CASSEGLASYNEQFF	TGTGCCAGCAGCGAGGGACTAGCGTCGTACAATGAGCAGTTCTTC
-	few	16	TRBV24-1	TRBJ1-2	CATSDPREGGNYGYTF	TGTGCCACCAGTGATCCGAGGGAAGGAGGCAACTATGGCTACACCTTC
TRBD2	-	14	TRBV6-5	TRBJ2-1	CASSHRAGGAEQFF	TGTGCCAGCAGTCACCGAGCGGGGGGGGCTGAGCAGTTCTTC